This is a list of T cell receptor beta chains from one sample in a study of shared clonotypes between healthy human individuals. TCRdb's copy holds only in-frame clones and misses some; the assay was immunoSEQ multiplex PCR. The sample carries about 990,000 clones, around three quarters recorded once. The sample taken for sequencing was memory CD4+ T cells from PBMCs. These receptors were collected from a man aged 18-30 years in good health. Some clones in this sample may be carry-over from other donors' samples. CDR3s leave out the opening cysteine and the closing phenylalanine or tryptophan.

TRBJ1-1 TRBV18 ASSLRGQGRGNTEAF
TRBJ1-3 TRBV15 ATSRDVQLLSGNTIY
TRBJ2-3 TRBV7-2 ASSPTGKADTQY
TRBJ2-3 TRBV11-1 ASSFASGTDTQY
TRBJ2-7 TRBV11-3 ASSLAGTGLYEQY
TRBJ2-2 TRBV18 ASSPLTTGTGRTGELF
TRBJ1-1 TRBV7-3 ASSSTGSSTEAF
TRBJ1-1 TRBV15 ATSRDLDRVLTEAF
TRBJ1-1 TRBV11-3 ASSLDQGQGGPEAF
TRBJ2-1 TRBV11-2 ASSLQNEQF
TRBJ2-7 TRBV19 ARSSGQGADEQY
TRBJ2-3 TRBV27 ASSLGLWGANTDTQY
TRBJ2-7 TRBV29-1 SVLGTSMLSEQY
TRBJ1-3 TRBV28 ASSIRTSRNTIY
TRBJ1-1 TRBV7-9 ASRGYTEAF
TRBJ2-3 TRBV7-3 ASSLTPSGSRPDTQY
TRBJ2-3 TRBV4-2 ASSVNLADTQY
TRBJ2-1 TRBV7-3 ASSGLSTTYNEQF
TRBJ2-5 TRBV10-3 AISESGAGRETQY
TRBJ2-3 TRBV18 ASSPRGGAGTDTQY
TRBJ2-5 TRBV27 ASAYGRQETQY
TRBJ2-1 TRBV7-2 ASSFGPVVYYNEQF
TRBJ2-1 TRBV5-4 ASSLEIAGGPEQF
TRBJ2-2 TRBV5-1 ASREEVNTGELF
TRBJ1-1 TRBV30 AWSVPRTARTEAF
TRBJ1-1 TRBV27 ASSPRQLNTEAF
TRBJ2-7 TRBV2 ASSVSGEQY
TRBJ2-2 TRBV5-1 ASSLDYAGGPSTGELF